The TCR beta chain described here comes from a study of a mutant IDH1 vaccine in newly diagnosed glioma. The wider study: Treated patients, averaging about 40 years, were about 62% male and roughly 38% female. Earlier treatment was radiotherapy, temozolomide, or both, with most getting both.

This clone came up once. The antigen is unknown. Other DNA sequences from this sample encode an identical CDR3 as well. General study points: Changes to the top peripheral T cell clonotypes appeared unrelated to pseudoprogression.

Sequencing used immunoSEQ multiplex PCR; TCRdb keeps in-frame clones, though not all of them. Of around 85,000 clones in the sample, roughly 85% were seen once. The CDR3 extends over 13 amino acids. Germline-derived CDR1 and CDR2 are MNHEY and SMNVEV (reference sequence). Time point meaning: week 23, last vaccination. Vaccinated patients received 300 ug of mutant IDH1 20-mer peptide per dose, with topical imiquimod. The chain has TRBV27 and TRBJ1-1; the D is unclear. The receptor was derived from a young man with glioma. Some clones in this sample may be carry-over from other donors' samples. The sequencing used PBMCs, collected from a glioma patient whose treatment included an IDH1 peptide vaccine. CDR3 sequence: CASSWGGNTEAFF. As DNA, the CDR3 is TGTGCTTCTTCTTGGGGAGGAAACACTGAAGCTTTCTTT.